This record concerns one T cell receptor (beta chain) sequence. Profiling relied on immunoSEQ multiplex PCR, and the TCRdb table lists in-frame clones only, not all of them. The sample lists fewer than 400,000 clones, 85% to 90% seen once, with 2.5% to 3.5% in the top ten. The sample comes from a study of blood T cell repertoires in COVID-19. Study-wide background: Acute-phase and convalescent COVID-19 samples originated in the United States, Italy and Spain.

CDR3 length: 16 amino acids. Germline-derived CDR1 and CDR2 are MNHNY and SVGAGI (reference sequence). The J segment lost 3 bases and the V segment lost 6 bases, leaving 14 bases of the junction unmatched. The chain has TRBV6-6 and TRBJ2-7; TRBD1 agrees at 7 bases. Source material: peripheral blood. The TCR was taken from a human donor in a cohort sampled during active COVID-19. CDR3 residues: CASSPNRQGTLYEQYF. The CDR3 nucleotides are TGTGCCAGCAGCCCCAACCGACAGGGAACCCTCTACGAGCAGTACTTC.